The 32 T cell receptor beta chains in this list originate from one sample, sequenced in a study of cytomegalovirus exposure and HLA in healthy donors. Amplification used 60 Vbeta primers and 13 Jbeta primers. The method was immunoSEQ multiplex PCR; TCRdb's version includes in-frame clones alone and lacks a portion of them. The table lists around 200,000 clones, around 77% of them singletons. Sequencing was done on a sample of PBMCs. These receptors originate from a female donor in good health and CMV-seronegative.

Here the CDR3 reads CASSVGQESSYEQYF. The CDR3, as DNA: TGTGCCAGCAGCGTAGGCCAAGAGAGCTCCTACGAGCAGTACTTC. The gene calls are TRBV9 and TRBJ2-7; D remains unclear. The germline V and J ends were trimmed by 0 bases and 0 bases, with 10 bases remaining between them. The CDR3 has 15 amino acids. Germline lookup yields CDR1 SGDLS and CDR2 YYNGEE.

The J gene is TRBJ2-4, the V gene TRBV20-1, with D unclear. Germline loops: CDR1 DFQATT, CDR2 SNEGSKA (reference sequence). The CDR3 loop spans 11 amino acids. The germline V and J ends were trimmed by 6 bases and 7 bases, with 10 bases remaining between them. CDR3 region: CSAPPENIQYF. The CDR3 region has the DNA TGCAGTGCCCCTCCTGAGAACATTCAGTACTTC.

This chain uses TRBV11-3 with TRBJ2-3; D not resolved. The V gene lost 1 base and the J gene lost 6 bases, with 8 bases spanning the gap. Germline V gene lookup returns CDR1 SGHNT and CDR2 YENEEA. CDR3 size: 13 residues. The CDR3 spells CASSLGVGDTQYF. CDR3 in DNA: TGTGCCAGCAGCTTAGGGGTCGGGGATACGCAGTATTTT. The whole variable domain, remainder taken from reference TRBV11-3 and TRBJ2-3, is EAGVVQSPRYKIIEKKQPVAFWCNPISGHNTLYWYLQNLGQGPELLIRYENEEAVDDSQLPKDRFSAERLKGVDSTLKIQPAELGDSAVYLCASSLGVGDTQYFGPGTRLTVL.

The chain is built from TRBV6-5 and TRBJ2-1; 10 bases agree with TRBD2. J lost 7 bases, V lost 6 bases, and 9 bases had no gene match. This CDR3 has 15 residues. The germline gives CDR1 MNHEY, CDR2 SVGAGI. The CDR3 here is CASSSRAGGPNEQFF. In DNA form, the CDR3 reads TGTGCCAGCAGCTCCCGAGCGGGAGGGCCGAATGAGCAGTTCTTC.

V usage is TRBV29-1 and J usage is TRBJ1-1; D gene uncertain. The germline CDR1 and CDR2 sequences are SQVTM and ANQGSEA. V lost 7 bases, J lost 8 bases, and 14 bases lay in between. The length of the CDR3 is 11 residues. This chain's CDR3 is CSARETTEAFF. CDR3 DNA: TGCAGCGCTCGGGAGACGACAGAAGCTTTCTTT.

This clone has a handful of counts. The J gene is TRBJ2-1, the V gene TRBV11-2; D uncertain. V was cut by 6 bases and J by 0 bases, with 12 bases left in between. The CDR3 spans 15 residues. CDR1 SGHAT and CDR2 FQNNGV come from the germline V gene. The CDR3 loop is CASSSMESSYNEQFF. CDR3 in DNA: TGTGCCAGCAGTTCAATGGAGTCCTCCTACAATGAGCAGTTCTTC.

This clone occurred a few times. This rearrangement joins TRBV28 to TRBJ2-3, with TRBD2 matching over 7 bases. The CDR3 spans 15 residues. V trimming: 6 bases; J trimming: 0 bases; junction bases outside the gene matches: 6. The germline V gene has CDR1 MDHEN and CDR2 SYDVKM. In DNA, the CDR3 is TGTGCCAGCAGAACACTAGCGTCTAGCACAGATACGCAGTATTTT. Protein product: CASRTLASSTDTQYF. Filled out from reference TRBV28 and TRBJ2-3, the complete variable domain reads DVKVTQSSRYLVKRTGEKVFLECVQDMDHENMFWYRQDPGLGLRLIYFSYDVKMKEKGDIPEGYSVSREKKERFSLILESASTNQTSMYLCASRTLASSTDTQYFGPGTRLTVL.

The rearrangement uses TRBV21-1 and TRBJ2-7; no check of the table's D call, TRBD1, against the DNA was made. TRBV21-1 is a listed pseudogene. This CDR3 comprises 16 residues. CDR3: CASSRNLRDRGDEQYF. CDR3 bases: TGTGCCAGCAGCAGAAACCTCCGGGACAGGGGTGACGAGCAGTACTTC.

J is TRBJ2-7 and V is TRBV6-5, with TRBD1 matching 7 bases. V shed 2 bases and J 6 bases; nucleotides not matched to a gene: 10. This CDR3 spans 15 amino acids. Germline V gene sequence: CDR1 MNHEY, CDR2 SVGAGI. The CDR3 region has the DNA TGTGCCAGCAGTTACCTCCTGACAGGGAAGGGCGAGCAGTACTTC. It translates to CASSYLLTGKGEQYF.

CDR3 amino acids: CASSPILLAGQYNEQFF. The DNA of the CDR3 is TGCGCCAGCAGCCCCATACTACTAGCGGGGCAATACAATGAGCAGTTCTTC. This chain connects TRBV4-3 to TRBJ2-1; 10 bases are a match to TRBD2. Germline CDR1 is LGHNA and CDR2 is YSLEER. Trimming cost V 4 bases and J 4 bases; bases outside gene matches: 10. The CDR3 contains 17 residues.

In its sample, this clone was seen a few times. The V and J genes are TRBV5-1 and TRBJ2-3; 10 bases map to TRBD1. Germline assignment: CDR1 SGHRS and CDR2 YFSETQ. Losses at the gene ends were 1 base for V and 4 bases for J; bases not matched to a gene: 9. The CDR3 runs to 17 residues. CDR3 in DNA: TGCGCCAGCAGCTTGATTCGGGTCGGGACAGGGGCAGATACGCAGTATTTT. This codes for CASSLIRVGTGADTQYF.

This chain connects TRBV9 to TRBJ1-2, with D possibly TRBD1 on 5 matching bases. The CDR3 runs to 13 residues. CDR1 and CDR2 from the germline V gene are SGDLS and YYNGEE. V was pared by 6 bases and J by 6 bases, with 15 bases between. As DNA, the CDR3 is TGTGCCAGCACGCCGGGGGAATCACATGGCTACACCTTC. The encoded protein is CASTPGESHGYTF. Full variable domain (missing parts from reference TRBV9 and TRBJ1-2): DSGVTQTPKHLITATGQRVTLRCSPRSGDLSVYWYQQSLDQGLQFLIQYYNGEERAKGNILERFSAQQFPDLHSELNLSSLELGDSALYFCASTPGESHGYTFGSGTRLTVV.

V is TRBV7-9 and J is TRBJ1-1; D not certain. The germline V gene has CDR1 SEHNR and CDR2 FQNEAQ (reference sequence). CDR3 length: 11 amino acids. Between the trimmed V and J ends, which lost 0 bases and 9 bases, there was a span of 5 bases. The CDR3 protein is CASSLALKAFF. For the CDR3, the DNA is TGTGCCAGCAGCTTAGCTCTAAAAGCTTTCTTT.

The chain recombines TRBV6-1 with TRBJ1-5; 10 nucleotides match TRBD1. This CDR3 is 14 amino acids long. The V and J ends lost 4 bases and 6 bases, in that order; junction bases with no gene match: 3. Germline CDR1 and CDR2: MNHNS and SASEGT. CDR3 amino acids: CASSVGQGGQPQHF. CDR3 DNA: TGTGCCAGCAGTGTCGGACAGGGGGGTCAGCCCCAGCATTTT.

This clone was recorded once. V usage is TRBV11-2 and J usage is TRBJ1-6; D unclear. The CDR3 length is 14 residues. In germline, CDR1 is SGHAT, CDR2 FQNNGV. Trimming stripped 6 bases from V and 7 bases from J, with 13 bases between. The CDR3 is CASSRGIYNSPLHF. In DNA, the CDR3 is TGTGCCAGCAGTCGTGGTATCTACAATTCACCCCTCCACTTT. The variable domain in full, with the rest retrieved from reference TRBV11-2 and TRBJ1-6, is EAGVAQSPRYKIIEKRQSVAFWCNPISGHATLYWYQQILGQGPKLLIQFQNNGVVDDSQLPKDRFSAERLKGVDSTLKIQPAKLEDSAVYLCASSRGIYNSPLHFGNGTRLTVT.

A word on this clone: One end of the junction is discordant with germline, which a read error may explain. The chain combines TRBV7-9 with TRBJ2-4; D unclear. Looked up from germline, CDR1 is SEHNR and CDR2 is FQNEAQ (reference sequence). This CDR3 has 16 residues. Here the CDR3 DNA reads TGTTCCAGCAGCCCTCCGGGTCCCAAAGTCATAAACATTCAGTACTTC. Encoded protein: CSSSPPGPKVINIQYF. Full variable domain (missing parts from reference TRBV7-9 and TRBJ2-4): DTGVSQNPRHKITKRGQNVTFRCDPISEHNRLYWYRQTLGQGPEFLTYFQNEAQLEKSRLLSDRFSAERPKGSFSTLEIQRTEQGDSAMYLCSSSPPGPKVINIQYFGAGTRLSVL.

The chain uses TRBV27 and TRBJ2-1; 7 nucleotides agree with TRBD1. In germline, CDR1 is MNHEY, CDR2 SMNVEV (reference sequence). V dropped 0 bases and J dropped 0; count of bases not matched to a gene: 8. The CDR3 runs to 18 residues. The CDR3 DNA follows: TGTGCCAGCAGTTTATCTCTAGGACAGGCCGGCTCCTACAATGAGCAGTTCTTC. This encodes CASSLSLGQAGSYNEQFF.

This clone is a singleton in its sample. The rearrangement links TRBV19 to TRBJ2-5; unclear D gene. Trimming stripped 5 bases from V and 2 bases from J, with 12 bases between. Germline lookup yields CDR1 LNHDA and CDR2 SQIVND (reference sequence). The CDR3 is 14 amino acids. The CDR3, as DNA: TGTGCCAGTAGTCCCAGTCCTAGGCAAGAGACCCAGTACTTC. This encodes CASSPSPRQETQYF.

J is TRBJ1-2 and V is TRBV6-5, with D possibly being TRBD1 (6 bases). CDR1 MNHEY and CDR2 SVGAGI come from the germline V gene. V was shortened by 6 bases and J by 8 bases, with 13 bases between the two germline ends. The CDR3 is made up of 12 amino acids. The CDR3 sequence is CASSLTGKGYTF. CDR3 sequence (DNA): TGTGCCAGCAGCCTCACAGGGAAAGGCTACACCTTC.

The CDR3, as DNA: TGTGCCTGCGGGACAGCCTACGAGCAGTACTTC. Encoded protein: CACGTAYEQYF. The gene calls are TRBV30 and TRBJ2-7, with 7 bases fitting TRBD1. Germline V gene lookup returns CDR1 GTSNPN and CDR2 SVGIG (reference sequence). This CDR3 has 11 residues. Trimming cost V 6 bases and J 2 bases; bases outside gene matches: 1.

The V gene is TRBV27, the J gene TRBJ1-1; 7 bases fit TRBD1. Germline values: CDR1 MNHEY, CDR2 SMNVEV (reference sequence). J was trimmed by 8 bases and V by 4 bases; bases with no gene match: 7. This CDR3 spans 13 amino acids. This chain's CDR3 is CASSYRGGTEAFF. The CDR3 DNA reads as TGTGCCAGCAGTTATCGAGGGGGCACCGAAGCTTTCTTT.

This chain joins TRBV7-2 and TRBJ2-4; the D gene is possibly TRBD2 (5 bases). This CDR3 region has 17 residues. Germline V gene sequence: CDR1 SGHTA, CDR2 FQGNSA. V was clipped by 5 bases and J by 6 bases, with 23 bases between them. CDR3 region: CASSAAGGILAGNIQYF. CDR3 coding DNA: TGTGCCAGCAGCGCCGCAGGAGGCATCCTGGCAGGAAACATTCAGTACTTC.

The V and J genes are TRBV27 and TRBJ2-7, with a tentative D call TRBD2 (6 bases). This CDR3 comprises 15 residues. Germline V gene sequence: CDR1 MNHEY, CDR2 SMNVEV (reference sequence). The germline V and J ends were trimmed by 1 base and 4 bases, with 14 bases remaining between them. CDR3 loop: CASSLLGGAKYEQYF. In nucleotides, the CDR3 is TGTGCCAGCAGTTTATTGGGGGGTGCAAAGTACGAGCAGTACTTC.

The count of this clone is one. This chain joins TRBV27 and TRBJ1-2; TRBD1 agrees at 7 bases. The CDR3 spans 14 residues. CDR1 and CDR2 (germline): MNHEY, SMNVEV (reference sequence). After removal of 6 bases from V and 9 bases from J, the junction contained 13 bases not matched to a gene. The CDR3 DNA reads as TGTGCCAGCAGAAATATCAGGACAGGATTATGCTACACCTTC. It encodes CASRNIRTGLCYTF.

This chain joins TRBV7-2 and TRBJ2-3; 8 positions match TRBD2. Germline V lookup: CDR1 SGHTA, CDR2 FQGNSA. The CDR3 is 16 amino acids. After removal of 3 bases from V and 1 base from J, the junction contained 6 bases not matched to a gene. The CDR3 DNA follows: TGTGCCAGCAGCTTGATCAGCGGGGGACGCACAGATACGCAGTATTTT. Its translation is CASSLISGGRTDTQYF.

This sequence joins TRBV14 and TRBJ2-7, with 10 bases that match TRBD2. CDR1 is SGHDN and CDR2 is FVKESK in the germline V gene. This CDR3 comprises 14 residues. The V gene end was trimmed by 1 base and the J gene end by 6 bases; junction bases not matched to a gene: 3. CDR3 protein: CASSQVSGRGEQYF. CDR3 nucleotides: TGTGCCAGCAGCCAAGTAAGCGGGAGGGGCGAGCAGTACTTC.

This clone was seen only a few times. This chain uses TRBV6-1 with TRBJ2-7; 10 bases map to TRBD1. The CDR3 loop spans 15 amino acids. Germline assignment: CDR1 MNHNS and CDR2 SASEGT. J lost 3 bases, V lost 6 bases, and 8 bases had no gene match. CDR3 in amino acids: CASRPGQGKVYEQYF. CDR3 DNA sequence: TGTGCCAGCAGGCCGGGACAGGGGAAGGTCTACGAGCAGTACTTC.

In this sample, this clone turned up a few times. V usage is TRBV2 and J usage is TRBJ1-2, with a possible D match to TRBD1 (6 bases). The germline gives CDR1 SNHLY, CDR2 FYNNEI. Trimming cost V 2 bases and J 5 bases, with 12 bases left between them. The length of the CDR3 is 14 residues. The CDR3 here is CASSERGSLYGYTF. For the CDR3, the DNA is TGTGCCAGCAGTGAAAGGGGGTCGCTTTATGGCTACACCTTC.

This clone came up a few times. The chain carries TRBV6-1 and TRBJ1-6, with no clear D. Germline lookup yields CDR1 MNHNS and CDR2 SASEGT. Trimming stripped 1 base from V and 7 bases from J, with 11 bases between. The CDR3 sequence is 15 residues long. CDR3 sequence reads: CASSEGWSANSPLHF. The CDR3 bases are TGTGCCAGCAGTGAAGGATGGTCTGCGAATTCACCCCTCCACTTT.

The V gene is TRBV29-1, the J gene TRBJ2-7, with TRBD1 identical over 8 bases. The CDR3 spans 12 residues. Germline lookup yields CDR1 SQVTM and CDR2 ANQGSEA. V was pared by 8 bases and J by 5 bases, with 8 bases of the junction left unmatched. The CDR3 is CSTKAGGDEQYF. The CDR3 bases are TGCAGCACCAAGGCAGGGGGCGACGAGCAGTACTTC.

V gene TRBV6-5 combines with J gene TRBJ2-7; 10 nucleotides align to TRBD2. This CDR3 comprises 15 residues. Germline V gene data show CDR1 as MNHEY and CDR2 as SVGAGI. V lost 6 bases, J lost 3 bases, and 8 bases stayed unmatched. DNA for the CDR3: TGTGCCAGCAGCCTCAGGGGGACTAGCGTCTACGAGCAGTACTTC. This gives the protein CASSLRGTSVYEQYF.

The chain links TRBV7-9 to TRBJ2-1; TRBD2 agrees at 11 bases. Germline V gene data show CDR1 as SEHNR and CDR2 as FQNEAQ (reference sequence). The junction had 11 bases not matched to a gene; V was cut back by 5 bases and J by 5 bases. This CDR3 is built from 17 residues. The CDR3, as DNA: TGTGCCAGCAGCGCGCGGAGACTAGCGGGGAGCCACAATGAGCAGTTCTTC. It encodes CASSARRLAGSHNEQFF.